The source of this TCR beta chain is a study of OX40 agonist ivuxolimab in advanced cancers. Study-wide background: The treatment was a fully human IgG2 OX40 agonist, ivuxolimab.

Generated by immunoSEQ multiplex PCR, the TCRdb table keeps only in-frame clones and is missing some. The table lists about 90,000 clones, about 90% of them singletons. Drawing of blood for sampling happened at baseline, at cycle 4 day 1, and at cycle 7 day 1. CDR3 length: 15 residues. The sample consisted of CD4+ or CD8+ T cells sorted from blood, taken in a trial of the OX40 agonist ivuxolimab. This receptor was identified in an adult with an advanced solid tumor such as melanoma, head and neck, liver or kidney cancer. This chain connects TRBV21-1 to TRBJ1-3. TRBV21-1 is termed a pseudogene. CDR3 loop: CASSKGRCSGNTIYF. CDR3 coding DNA: TGTGCCAGCAGCAAAGGTCGGTGCTCTGGAAACACCATATATTTT.